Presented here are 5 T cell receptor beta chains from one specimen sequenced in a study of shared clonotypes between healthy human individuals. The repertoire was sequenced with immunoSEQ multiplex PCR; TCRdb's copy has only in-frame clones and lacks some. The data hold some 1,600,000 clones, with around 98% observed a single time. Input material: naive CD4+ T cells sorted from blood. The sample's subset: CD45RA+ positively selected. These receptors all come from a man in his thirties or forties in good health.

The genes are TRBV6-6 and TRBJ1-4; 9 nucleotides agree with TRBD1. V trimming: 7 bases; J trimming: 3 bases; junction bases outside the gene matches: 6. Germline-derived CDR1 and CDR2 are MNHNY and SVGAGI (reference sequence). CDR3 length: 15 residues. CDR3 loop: CASTSRDRANEKLFF. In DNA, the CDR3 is TGTGCCAGCACCTCGCGGGACAGGGCTAATGAAAAACTGTTTTTT.

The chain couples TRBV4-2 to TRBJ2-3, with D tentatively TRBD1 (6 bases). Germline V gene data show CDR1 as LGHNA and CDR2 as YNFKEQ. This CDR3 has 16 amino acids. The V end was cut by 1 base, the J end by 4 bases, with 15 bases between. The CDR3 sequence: CASSQGPDRGADTQYF. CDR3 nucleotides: TGTGCCAGCAGCCAAGGTCCGGACAGAGGTGCAGATACGCAGTATTTT.

The DNA of the CDR3 is TGTGCCAGCTCACCGAAAAAAATAGACAGAAACCGAGGCTCCTACGAGCAGTACTTC. Translated: CASSPKKIDRNRGSYEQYF. The genes are TRBV18 and TRBJ2-7; possible D gene TRBD1, 5 bases. The germline CDR1 and CDR2 sequences are KGHSH and LQKENI. V shed 3 bases and J shed 0 bases, with 24 bases lying between them. The CDR3 contains 19 residues. Complete variable domain (other parts from reference TRBV18 and TRBJ2-7): NAGVMQNPRHLVRRRGQEARLRCSPMKGHSHVYWYRQLPEEGLKFMVYLQKENIIDESGMPKERFSAEFPKEGPSILRIQQVVRGDSAAYFCASSPKKIDRNRGSYEQYFGPGTRLTVT.

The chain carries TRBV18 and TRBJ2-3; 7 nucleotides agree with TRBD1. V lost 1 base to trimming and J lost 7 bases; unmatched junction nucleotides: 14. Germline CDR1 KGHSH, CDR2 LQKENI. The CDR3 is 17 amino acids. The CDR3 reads CASSPRRQGQLRNTQYF. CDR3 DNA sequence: TGTGCCAGCTCACCACGTCGACAGGGACAATTAAGGAATACGCAGTATTTT.

CDR3 sequence reads: CASSLRQGLNQPQHF. In nucleotides, the CDR3 is TGTGCCAGCAGTTTGCGACAGGGCCTAAATCAGCCCCAGCATTTT. The V call is TRBV28, the J call TRBJ1-5; 7 bases match TRBD1. Germline CDR1 MDHEN, CDR2 SYDVKM. V gave up 3 bases and J gave up 4 bases; unmatched junction bases: 6. The CDR3 runs 15 residues.